The 22 T cell receptor beta chains presented below share a single source sample, sequenced in a study of blood T cells in healthy people across ages. For the second PCR, which ran for roughly 7 to 11 cycles, a sample-barcoded 5' primer and a J-beta primer mix were used. TCRdb processed the 5' RACE reads anew with MiXCR; each CDR3 protein has one entry. The profile shows some 1,800,000 distinct CDR3 sequences, 39% of them singletons. The sequencing sample was made of blood. The source is a human donor in good health.

This clonotype was counted between two and nine times. The germline gene is not matched at one end of the junction; a read error may be the cause. The chain couples TRBV7-3 to TRBJ1-1; D call uncertain. CDR3 length: 14 amino acids. The germline gives CDR1 SGHTA, CDR2 FQGTGA. The CDR3 loop is CASSVTQTNTEAFF. CDR3 in DNA: TGTGCCAGCAGCGTAACTCAGACGAACACTGAAGCTTTCTTT.

This clonotype was counted between two and nine times. This rearrangement joins TRBV9 to TRBJ1-4; D not certain. Germline V gene sequence: CDR1 SGDLS, CDR2 YYNGEE. The CDR3 loop spans 15 amino acids. V lost 3 bases, J lost 5 bases, and 14 bases lay in between. The CDR3 spells CASSADRAPNEKLFF. The CDR3 region has the DNA TGTGCCAGCAGCGCCGACCGGGCCCCAAATGAAAAACTGTTTTTT. The full variable domain, rest sourced from reference TRBV9 and TRBJ1-4, is DSGVTQTPKHLITATGQRVTLRCSPRSGDLSVYWYQQSLDQGLQFLIQYYNGEERAKGNILERFSAQQFPDLHSELNLSSLELGDSALYFCASSADRAPNEKLFFGSGTQLSVL.

This chain links TRBV7-2 with TRBJ2-1; 8 bases agree with TRBD2. The CDR3 runs 16 residues. J gave up 4 bases and V 5 bases, and 10 bases lay outside the gene matches. Germline CDR1 is SGHTA and CDR2 is FQGNSA. The CDR3 sequence is CASSLRGSGEYNEQFF. CDR3 sequence (DNA): TGTGCCAGCAGCCTCAGGGGTAGCGGGGAGTACAATGAGCAGTTCTTC.

This clonotype was counted between two and nine times. V gene TRBV20-1 combines with J gene TRBJ2-1; tentative D call: TRBD2 (6 bases). The germline V gene has CDR1 DFQATT and CDR2 SNEGSKA (reference sequence). The CDR3 length is 15 residues. Deletions cut 2 bases from V and 4 bases from J, with 15 bases between. The CDR3 DNA follows: TGCAGTGCTAGAATTATAGCGGTTGATTACAATGAGCAGTTCTTC. It translates to CSARIIAVDYNEQFF.

The gene calls are TRBV6-5 and TRBJ2-1, with D possibly TRBD1 on 6 matching bases. In germline, CDR1 is MNHEY, CDR2 SVGAGI. V was trimmed by 8 bases and J by 2 bases, leaving 10 bases between them. The CDR3 has 13 amino acids. In DNA, the CDR3 is TGTGCCAGCGGCAGGGGACCCTACAATGAGCAGTTCTTC. Translated: CASGRGPYNEQFF.

Note on this clonotype: Mismatch with germline at one junction end may stem from a read error. This chain connects TRBV4-1 to TRBJ1-2; a weak D match, TRBD1 (5 bases). Germline CDR1 reads MGHRA; CDR2 reads YSYEKL. This CDR3 is 17 amino acids long. Here the CDR3 DNA reads TGCACCAGCAGCCAAGTCGACTCCCCACGGGGCGGTAATGGCTACACCTTC. Translated: CTSSQVDSPRGGNGYTF.

CDR3 sequence reads: CASSTRTSGVGDTQYF. The CDR3 DNA reads as TGTGCCAGCAGCACCCGGACTAGCGGGGTAGGGGATACGCAGTATTTT. This chain links TRBV5-4 with TRBJ2-3; TRBD2 matches at 12 bases. Germline trimming cut 4 bases from V and 6 bases from J; bases unmatched to any gene: 9. The CDR3 is 16 residues long. Germline lookup yields CDR1 SGHNT and CDR2 YYREEE (reference sequence).

The table lists this clonotype with a few counts. This chain joins TRBV7-2 and TRBJ2-7, with D tentatively TRBD1 or TRBD2 (5 bases each). CDR3 length equals 15 residues. Germline assignment: CDR1 SGHTA and CDR2 FQGNSA. With 5 bases removed from V and 0 bases from J, the gap between germline ends came to 14 bases. The CDR3 DNA follows: TGTGCCAGCAGCCGGGACCTCGACAGCTCCTACGAGCAGTACTTC. Encoded protein: CASSRDLDSSYEQYF.

The rearrangement links TRBV12-3 or TRBV12-4 to TRBJ2-6, with TRBD2 matching over 12 bases. With 4 bases clipped from V and 4 bases from J, the junction kept 11 bases outside the gene matches. CDR3 size: 19 residues. CDR3 sequence reads: CASSSSLLAGGFGANVLTF. The CDR3 DNA reads as TGTGCCAGCAGTTCTTCATTACTAGCGGGGGGTTTCGGGGCCAACGTCCTGACTTTC.

This clonotype was seen a handful of times. V usage is TRBV24-1 and J usage is TRBJ2-5; D is uncertain. The CDR3 covers 15 residues. The V end was cut by 3 bases, the J end by 2 bases, with 12 bases between. CDR1 and CDR2 from the germline V gene are KGHDR and SFDVKD. The CDR3: CATSDRRALQETQYF. CDR3 nucleotides: TGTGCCACCAGTGATCGAAGGGCCCTACAAGAGACCCAGTACTTC.

Only a few counts were recorded for this clonotype. The chain combines TRBV29-1 with TRBJ1-1, with a possible D match to TRBD1 (5 bases). CDR1 is SQVTM, CDR2 ANQGSEA, per germline. This CDR3 region has 14 residues. V was pared by 6 bases and J by 1 base, with 15 bases between. The CDR3 reads CSVQKLTANTEAFF. The CDR3 DNA is TGCAGCGTCCAAAAGCTGACAGCGAACACTGAAGCTTTCTTT. The full variable domain, with the rest looked up from reference TRBV29-1 and TRBJ1-1, is SAVISQKPSRDICQRGTSLTIQCQVDSQVTMMFWYRQQPGQSLTLIATANQGSEATYESGFVIDKFPISRPNLTFSTLTVSNMSPEDSSIYLCSVQKLTANTEAFFGQGTRLTVV.

The chain uses TRBV12-3 or TRBV12-4 and TRBJ2-5; D unresolved. V lost 1 base and J lost 8, with 8 bases in between. The CDR3 has 12 amino acids. CDR3 nucleotides: TGTGCCAGCAGTTTAGGGACCACTACCCAGTACTTC. Protein product: CASSLGTTTQYF.

The chain combines TRBV7-6 with TRBJ2-1; D remains ambiguous. The better agreement between TRBJ2-7 and the DNA end casts doubt on the J call. The CDR3 contains 15 residues. CDR1 is SGHVS and CDR2 is FNYEAQ in the germline V gene. The CDR3 DNA reads as TGTGCCAGCAGTTCACCGAAAATCTCCTACAATGAGCAGTACTTC. Encoded protein: CASSSPKISYNEQYF.

This clonotype appeared a few times. The V call is TRBV15, the J call TRBJ1-5, with D uncertain. CDR1 is LNHNV, CDR2 YYDKDF, per germline (reference sequence). This CDR3 is 15 amino acids long. V was cut by 0 bases and J by 7 bases, with 13 bases left in between. The CDR3 DNA reads TGTGCCACCAGCAGAGATAAGGCCGGGCGACAGCCCCAGCATTTT. It yields the protein CATSRDKAGRQPQHF.

The J gene is TRBJ2-7, the V gene TRBV10-3, with 9 bases aligning to TRBD1. Germline assignment: CDR1 ENHRY and CDR2 SYGVKD. Germline trimming cut 6 bases from V and 3 bases from J; bases unmatched to any gene: 6. This CDR3 comprises 14 residues. In nucleotides, the CDR3 is TGTGCCATCAGGGGGACAGGGTCTTACTACGAGCAGTACTTC. Encoded protein: CAIRGTGSYYEQYF.

The chain employs TRBV7-2 and TRBJ2-1; D is undetermined. Trimming shortened V by 5 bases and J by 4 bases, and 18 bases separated the two germline ends. CDR1 is SGHTA, CDR2 FQGNSA, per germline. The CDR3 has 16 residues. The CDR3 DNA follows: TGTGCCAGCAGCCCCAGGAGCGTTAGGAGTTACAATGAGCAGTTCTTC. This gives the protein CASSPRSVRSYNEQFF.

V and J are TRBV6-5 and TRBJ1-2, with 10 nucleotides matching TRBD1. Trimming removed 6 bases from V and 4 bases from J; junction bases left unmatched: 8. The CDR3 length is 15 residues. Germline V CDR1 and CDR2: MNHEY, SVGAGI. For the CDR3, the DNA is TGTGCCAGCAGCAGGGGGGACAGGGGTGGCTATGGCTACACCTTC. Protein product: CASSRGDRGGYGYTF.

This clonotype has only a few counts. The chain employs TRBV5-1 and TRBJ2-4, with 10 bases that match TRBD1. J was trimmed by 0 bases and V by 3 bases; bases with no gene match: 6. The CDR3 consists of 17 residues. CDR1 and CDR2 from the germline V gene are SGHRS and YFSETQ. This CDR3 reads CASSSPGQGLAKNIQYF. The CDR3 nucleotides read TGCGCCAGCAGCTCACCGGGACAGGGGCTAGCCAAAAACATTCAGTACTTC.

The chain employs TRBV18 and TRBJ1-2, with D maybe TRBD1 (5 bases). Trimming stripped 0 bases from V and 0 bases from J, with 14 bases between. This CDR3 is 17 amino acids long. Germline V gene data show CDR1 as KGHSH and CDR2 as LQKENI. The chain's CDR3 is CASSPPTTEKANYGYTF. CDR3 in DNA: TGTGCCAGCTCACCACCGACGACAGAGAAGGCTAACTATGGCTACACCTTC.

The chain carries TRBV7-9 and TRBJ2-4; D might be TRBD1 (6 bases). With the DNA end fitting TRBJ2-5 better, the J assignment may be wrong. Germline V CDR1 and CDR2: SEHNR, FQNEAQ (reference sequence). This CDR3 has 14 residues. The CDR3 DNA sequence: TGTGCCAGCAGTCGAGGACACCAAGGGGGGACCCAGTACTTC. Translating gives CASSRGHQGGTQYF.

There are a few counts of this clonotype. The chain is built from TRBV12-3 or TRBV12-4 and TRBJ2-1; 10 positions match TRBD1. The CDR3 spans 15 residues. V trimming: 7 bases; J trimming: 7 bases; junction bases outside the gene matches: 10. For the CDR3, the DNA is TGTGCCAGCAAACATCGACAGGGGGCTTTGAATGAGCAGTTCTTC. This gives the protein CASKHRQGALNEQFF.

This chain uses TRBV4-1 with TRBJ1-5, with unresolved D. CDR3 length equals 15 residues. Trimming took off 0 bases at V and 4 bases at J, with 10 bases between the two ends. Germline CDR1 MGHRA, CDR2 YSYEKL. The CDR3 DNA sequence: TGCGCCAGCAGCCAAGATGAGATGCGTAATCAGCCCCAGCATTTT. Translation: CASSQDEMRNQPQHF.